Presented here are 5 T cell receptor beta chains from one specimen sequenced in a study of blood T cell repertoires in COVID-19. Measured with immunoSEQ multiplex PCR; TCRdb has only the in-frame clones, and not every one. This sample yields about 150,000 clones, of which 80% to 90% are seen a single time; about 3% belongs to the top ten. Sequenced sample: peripheral blood. All receptors derive from a man aged 60-69 years with acute or convalescent COVID-19.

This clone was counted a few times. This chain joins TRBV29-1 and TRBJ1-2; D remains ambiguous. V lost 4 bases, J lost 3 bases, and 9 bases lay in between. The CDR3 spans 12 residues. The germline CDR1 and CDR2 sequences are SQVTM and ANQGSEA. The CDR3 here is CSVVFSDYGYTF. The DNA of the CDR3 is TGCAGCGTTGTTTTCAGCGACTATGGCTACACCTTC. Together with reference TRBV29-1 and TRBJ1-2, the CDR3 gives the full variable domain: SAVISQKPSRDICQRGTSLTIQCQVDSQVTMMFWYRQQPGQSLTLIATANQGSEATYESGFVIDKFPISRPNLTFSTLTVSNMSPEDSSIYLCSVVFSDYGYTFGSGTRLTVV.

V and J are TRBV27 and TRBJ2-1; 10 bases are a match to TRBD1. J was trimmed by 2 bases and V by 4 bases; bases with no gene match: 2. There are 15 residues in the CDR3. CDR1 and CDR2 from the germline V gene are MNHEY and SMNVEV (reference sequence). The DNA of the CDR3 is TGTGCCAGCAGTTCAGACAGGGGGCCCTACAATGAGCAGTTCTTC. Its translation: CASSSDRGPYNEQFF.

CDR3 in amino acids: CASSFISGVGGYTF. CDR3 DNA sequence: TGTGCCAGCAGCTTTATTTCCGGGGTAGGAGGCTACACCTTC. The chain links TRBV7-8 to TRBJ1-2, with no clear D. V lost 3 bases, J lost 8 bases, and 16 bases lay in between. The germline gives CDR1 SGHVS, CDR2 FQNEAQ. This CDR3 contains 14 residues.

This chain connects TRBV5-5 to TRBJ1-1, with 7 bases lining up with TRBD1. The V segment lost 4 bases and the J segment 4 bases; nucleotides outside the gene matches: 4. The CDR3 has 13 amino acids. The germline V gene has CDR1 SGHKS and CDR2 YYEKEE (reference sequence). CDR3 sequence: CASSTTGSTEAFF. CDR3 bases: TGTGCCAGCAGCACGACAGGGTCCACTGAAGCTTTCTTT.

This clone was found a few times. The rearrangement uses TRBV3-1 (or the pseudogene TRBV3-2) and TRBJ1-2; D may be TRBD1 (5 bases). The CDR3 is made up of 15 amino acids. V was pared by 1 base and J by 8 bases, with 17 bases between. The V gene's germline CDR1 is LGHDT and CDR2 YNNKEL (reference sequence). This chain's CDR3 is CASSQAKGARGGYTF. The CDR3 DNA reads as TGTGCCAGCAGCCAAGCGAAAGGGGCCAGAGGCGGCTACACCTTC.